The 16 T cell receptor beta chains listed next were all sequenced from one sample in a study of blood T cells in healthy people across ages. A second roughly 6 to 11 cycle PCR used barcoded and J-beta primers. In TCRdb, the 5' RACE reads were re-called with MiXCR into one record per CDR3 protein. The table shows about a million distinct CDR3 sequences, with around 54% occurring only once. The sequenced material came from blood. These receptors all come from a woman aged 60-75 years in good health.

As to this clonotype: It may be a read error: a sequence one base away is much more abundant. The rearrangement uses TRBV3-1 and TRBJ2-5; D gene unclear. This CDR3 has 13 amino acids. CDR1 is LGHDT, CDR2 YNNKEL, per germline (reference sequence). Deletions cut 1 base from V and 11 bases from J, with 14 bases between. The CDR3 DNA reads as TGTGCCAGCAGCCAAGCGGCTGTGGACGGGCAGTACTTC. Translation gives CASSQAAVDGQYF.

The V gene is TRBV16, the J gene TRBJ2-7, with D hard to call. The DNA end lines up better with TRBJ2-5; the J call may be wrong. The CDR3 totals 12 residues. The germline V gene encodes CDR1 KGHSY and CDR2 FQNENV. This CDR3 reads CASSGSRETQYF. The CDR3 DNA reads TGTGCCAGCAGCGGCTCTAGGGAGACCCAGTACTTC.

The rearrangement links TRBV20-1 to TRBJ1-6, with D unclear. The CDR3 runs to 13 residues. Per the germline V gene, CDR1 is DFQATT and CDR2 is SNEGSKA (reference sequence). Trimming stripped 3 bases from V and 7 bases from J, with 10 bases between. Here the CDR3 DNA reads TGCAGTGCTAGCCCGGACCTCAATTCACCCCTCCACTTT. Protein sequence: CSASPDLNSPLHF.

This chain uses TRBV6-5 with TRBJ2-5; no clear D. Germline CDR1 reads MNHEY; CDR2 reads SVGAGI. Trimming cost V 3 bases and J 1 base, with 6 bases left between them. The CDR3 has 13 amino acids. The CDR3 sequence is CASSYESQETQYF. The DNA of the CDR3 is TGTGCCAGCAGTTATGAGTCCCAAGAGACCCAGTACTTC.

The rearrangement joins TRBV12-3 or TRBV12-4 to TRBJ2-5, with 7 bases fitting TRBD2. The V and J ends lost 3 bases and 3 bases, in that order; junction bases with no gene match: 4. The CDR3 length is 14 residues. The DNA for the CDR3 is TGTGCCAGCAGTTTTACGGGGAGGGAAGAGACCCAGTACTTC. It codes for CASSFTGREETQYF.

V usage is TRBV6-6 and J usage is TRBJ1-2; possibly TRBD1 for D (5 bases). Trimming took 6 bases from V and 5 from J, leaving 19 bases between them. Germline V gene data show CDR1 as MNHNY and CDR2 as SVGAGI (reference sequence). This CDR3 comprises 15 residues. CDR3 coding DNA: TGTGCCAGCAGACCGGGGGGGGGATCGGAGTATGGCTACACCTTC. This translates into CASRPGGGSEYGYTF.

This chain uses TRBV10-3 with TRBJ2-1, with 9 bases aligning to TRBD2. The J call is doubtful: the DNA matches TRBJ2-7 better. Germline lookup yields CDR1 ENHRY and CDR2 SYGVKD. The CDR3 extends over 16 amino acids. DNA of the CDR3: TGTGCCATCAGACCCAGTACAGCGGGAGGCTACAATGAGCAGTACTTC. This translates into CAIRPSTAGGYNEQYF.

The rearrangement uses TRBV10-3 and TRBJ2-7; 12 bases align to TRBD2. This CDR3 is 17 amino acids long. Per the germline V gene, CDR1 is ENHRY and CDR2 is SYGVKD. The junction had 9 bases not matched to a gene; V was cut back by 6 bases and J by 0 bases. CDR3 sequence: CAISTGTSGSHSYEQYF. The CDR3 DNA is TGTGCCATCAGCACCGGGACTAGCGGGTCCCACTCCTACGAGCAGTACTTC.

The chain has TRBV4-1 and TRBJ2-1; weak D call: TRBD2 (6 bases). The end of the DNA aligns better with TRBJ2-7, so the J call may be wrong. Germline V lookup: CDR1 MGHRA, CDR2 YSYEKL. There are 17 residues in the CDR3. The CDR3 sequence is CASSPPTSRGSYNEQYF. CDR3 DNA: TGCGCCAGCAGCCCACCGACTAGTCGGGGCTCCTACAATGAGCAGTACTTC.

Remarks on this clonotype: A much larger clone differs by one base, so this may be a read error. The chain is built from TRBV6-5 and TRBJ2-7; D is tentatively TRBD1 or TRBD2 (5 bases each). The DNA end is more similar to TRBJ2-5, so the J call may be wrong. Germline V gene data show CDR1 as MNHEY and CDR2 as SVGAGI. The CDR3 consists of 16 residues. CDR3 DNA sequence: TGTGCCAGCAGTTACTCATGGGACGGGGCTTCGGAGACCCAGTACTTC. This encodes CASSYSWDGASETQYF.

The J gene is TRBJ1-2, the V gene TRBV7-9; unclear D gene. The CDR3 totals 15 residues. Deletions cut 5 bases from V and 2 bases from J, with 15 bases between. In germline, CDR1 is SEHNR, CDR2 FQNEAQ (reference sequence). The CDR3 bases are TGTGCCAGCAGCCCCCCGGGTGGCCTAAACTATGGCTACACCTTC. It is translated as CASSPPGGLNYGYTF. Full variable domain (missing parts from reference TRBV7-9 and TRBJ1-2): DTGVSQNPRHKITKRGQNVTFRCDPISEHNRLYWYRQTLGQGPEFLTYFQNEAQLEKSRLLSDRFSAERPKGSFSTLEIQRTEQGDSAMYLCASSPPGGLNYGYTFGSGTRLTVV.

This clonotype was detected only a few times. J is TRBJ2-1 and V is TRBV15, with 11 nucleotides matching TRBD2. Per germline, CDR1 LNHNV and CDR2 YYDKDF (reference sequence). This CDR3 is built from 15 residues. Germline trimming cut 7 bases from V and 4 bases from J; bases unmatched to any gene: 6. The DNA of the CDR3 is TGTGCCACCATCGGGACTAGCGGACTTTACAATGAGCAGTTCTTC. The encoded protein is CATIGTSGLYNEQFF.

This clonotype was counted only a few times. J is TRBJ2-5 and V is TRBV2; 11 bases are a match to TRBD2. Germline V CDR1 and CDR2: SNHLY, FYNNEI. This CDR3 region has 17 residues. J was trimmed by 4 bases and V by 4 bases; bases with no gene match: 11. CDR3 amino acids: CASSVSRLAGPAETQYF. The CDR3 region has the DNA TGTGCCAGCAGTGTAAGCAGACTAGCGGGACCCGCAGAGACCCAGTACTTC.

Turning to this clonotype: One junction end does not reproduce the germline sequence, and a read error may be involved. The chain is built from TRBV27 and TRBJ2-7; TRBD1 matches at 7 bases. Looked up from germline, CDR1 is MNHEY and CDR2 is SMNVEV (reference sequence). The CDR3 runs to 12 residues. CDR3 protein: CASTNTGAEQYF. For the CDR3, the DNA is TGTGCCAGCACTAACACAGGGGCCGAGCAGTACTTT.

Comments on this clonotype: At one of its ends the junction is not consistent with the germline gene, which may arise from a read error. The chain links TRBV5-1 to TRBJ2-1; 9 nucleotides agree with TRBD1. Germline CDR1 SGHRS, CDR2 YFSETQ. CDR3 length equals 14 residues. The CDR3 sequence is CASSRGQGYNVQFF. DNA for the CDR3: TGCGCCAGCAGCCGGGGACAGGGCTACAATGTGCAGTTCTTC. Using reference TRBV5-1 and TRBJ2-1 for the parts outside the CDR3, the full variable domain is KAGVTQTPRYLIKTRGQQVTLSCSPISGHRSVSWYQQTPGQGLQFLFEYFSETQRNKGNFPGRFSGRQFSNSRSEMNVSTLELGDSALYLCASSRGQGYNVQFFGPGTRLTVL.

Here the CDR3 reads CASTPGPGSNEQFF. CDR3 sequence (DNA): TGCGCCAGCACCCCGGGGCCCGGATCCAATGAGCAGTTCTTC. The genes are TRBV5-1 and TRBJ2-1; D tentatively reads TRBD1 or TRBD2 (5 bases each). The CDR3 runs 14 residues. V shed 6 bases and J shed 6 bases, with 16 bases lying between them. Germline lookup yields CDR1 SGHRS and CDR2 YFSETQ.